The present entry profiles one TCR beta chain with its context. Profiled with immunoSEQ multiplex PCR; TCRdb holds only in-frame clones, not every one. This table has around 93,000 clones, 75% to 90% appearing once. These data come from a study of PD-L1 blockade in urothelial cancer. At the level of the study: About 90% of the roughly 30 patients comprised males who had bladder-origin urothelial cancer. Blood yielded a median of 141,255 T cells per sample.

Time point described: peripheral blood 6 weeks after treatment start. Patients were living with locally advanced or metastatic urothelial carcinoma. V was pared by 0 bases and J by 2 bases, with 11 bases between. Germline CDR1 reads SGHRS; CDR2 reads YFSETQ. The CDR3 totals 15 residues. This specimen was PBMCs, taken around atezolizumab (anti-PD-L1) treatment. J is TRBJ2-5 and V is TRBV5-1; tentative D call: TRBD1 (5 bases). This sequence originates from a man aged 65 to 79 with urothelial cancer. The DNA for the CDR3 is TGCGCCAGCAGCTTGGTGGACACCTTACAAGAGACCCAGTACTTC. The encoded protein is CASSLVDTLQETQYF.